This T cell receptor beta chain was sequenced for a study of CXCR3-negative and CXCR3-positive naive CD8 T cells. Regarding the study as a whole: Comparison of naive cells showed more hydrophobic TRB CDR3s in CXCR3-positive than in CXCR3-negative naive cells. Naive subsets did not differ in surface CD5, and the authors estimated TCR strength using properties of the TRB CDR3.

Of note for this clonotype: Its antigen is not known.

The CDR3 consists of 11 residues. 5' RACE that incorporated UMI labels was used to prepare the TRB cDNA libraries. TCRdb reworked the 5' RACE reads into one entry per CDR3 protein, no DNA. The sample is made up of about 120,000 distinct CDR3 sequences, and the top ten hold approximately 0.36% of it. The sequenced sample consisted of naive CXCR3+ CD8+ T cells from blood. Subset of the sample: CD45RO-CCR7+CD27+CD95- naive CD8+ T cells expressing CXCR3 (TNR3+). This sequence joins TRBV12-3 or TRBV12-4 and TRBJ2-3. The receptor comes from a human donor in good health. Some clones in this sample may be carry-over from other donors' samples. The CDR3 sequence: CASSMTDTQYF.